The next 20 T cell receptor beta chains were all read from a single sample in a study of cytomegalovirus exposure and HLA in healthy donors. 13 Jbeta primers and 60 Vbeta primers were used for the PCR. Measured with immunoSEQ multiplex PCR; TCRdb has only the in-frame clones, and not every one. The table lists about 140,000 clones, with roughly 2.6% in the top ten. Sequences were obtained from PBMCs. The receptors were gathered from a man aged 40-55 years in good health and CMV-seronegative.

The CDR3 DNA reads as TGTGCCAGCAGCTTAGGCCGGGACAGGGAAGAGACCCAGTACTTC. This codes for CASSLGRDREETQYF. V is TRBV11-3 and J is TRBJ2-5; 9 positions match TRBD1. Germline loops: CDR1 SGHNT, CDR2 YENEEA. The J segment lost 3 bases and the V segment lost 1 base, leaving 3 bases of the junction unmatched. The CDR3 loop spans 15 amino acids.

The chain combines TRBV4-1 with TRBJ1-4, with 9 nucleotides matching TRBD1. CDR3 length: 16 residues. V shed 0 bases and J 8 bases; nucleotides not matched to a gene: 7. The germline V gene encodes CDR1 MGHRA and CDR2 YSYEKL. The CDR3 nucleotides read TGCGCCAGCAGCCAAGAAGGGACAGGGAATAGGGAAAAACTGTTTTTT. Its protein product is CASSQEGTGNREKLFF.

This sequence joins TRBV27 and TRBJ2-7, with a weak D call TRBD2 (6 bases). V lost 4 bases and J lost 2, with 24 bases in between. The CDR3 contains 18 residues. Per germline, CDR1 MNHEY and CDR2 SMNVEV (reference sequence). CDR3 loop: CASSSRLVGASLAYEQYF. For the CDR3, the DNA is TGTGCCAGCAGTTCACGACTAGTTGGTGCGTCCCTTGCCTACGAGCAGTACTTC.

The CDR3 loop reads CASSLRSSGGAETQYF. CDR3 coding DNA: TGTGCCAGCAGCTTACGGTCTAGCGGGGGGGCGGAGACCCAGTACTTC. This sequence joins TRBV7-3 and TRBJ2-5, with 12 bases lining up with TRBD2. Germline CDR1 and CDR2: SGHTA and FQGTGA. This CDR3 region has 16 residues. V lost 2 bases to trimming and J lost 5 bases; unmatched junction nucleotides: 6.

This chain uses TRBV5-5 with TRBJ1-4, with a tentative D call TRBD1 (5 bases). Germline assignment: CDR1 SGHKS and CDR2 YYEKEE (reference sequence). V lost 0 bases, J lost 7 bases, and 19 bases lay in between. The CDR3 runs 17 residues. The CDR3: CASSLANVGRRREKLFF. The CDR3 DNA reads as TGTGCCAGCAGCTTGGCCAACGTGGGGCGTCGGCGTGAAAAACTGTTTTTT.

V usage is TRBV7-6 and J usage is TRBJ2-2; D is perhaps TRBD1 (7 bases). CDR1 is SGHVS and CDR2 is FNYEAQ in the germline V gene. The CDR3 extends over 17 amino acids. V was pared by 4 bases and J by 3 bases, with 18 bases between. The CDR3 DNA follows: TGTGCCAGCAGCTCTCTCGGCGGGACAGTGTACACCGGGGAGCTGTTTTTT. Amino acid sequence: CASSSLGGTVYTGELFF.

CDR3 residues: CASSEWRGRSGYTF. The CDR3 nucleotides read TGTGCCAGCAGTGAATGGAGGGGAAGGAGTGGCTACACCTTC. The chain carries TRBV6-1 and TRBJ1-2; possible D gene TRBD1, 5 bases. Trimming pared 2 bases from V and 7 bases from J, leaving 14 bases between. The CDR3 sequence is 14 residues long. The germline V gene has CDR1 MNHNS and CDR2 SASEGT.

The chain combines TRBV29-1 with TRBJ2-7, with 10 positions matching TRBD2. Germline V CDR1 and CDR2: SQVTM, ANQGSEA. This CDR3 is built from 14 residues. V trimming: 6 bases; J trimming: 4 bases; junction bases outside the gene matches: 9. For the CDR3, the DNA is TGCAGCGTGGGGACGGCTAGCGGGGGTTACGAGCAGTACTTC. Its translation: CSVGTASGGYEQYF.

V usage is TRBV5-6 and J usage is TRBJ1-1; D is unclear. Germline V gives CDR1 SGHDT, CDR2 YYEEEE. V gave up 2 bases and J gave up 10 bases, with 15 bases separating them. CDR3 length: 13 residues. CDR3 sequence reads: CASSLRLVTGAFF. The DNA for the CDR3 is TGTGCCAGCAGCTTACGACTTGTGACGGGAGCTTTCTTT.

J is TRBJ1-1 and V is TRBV18; 11 nucleotides match TRBD1. The ends lost 1 base at V and 4 bases at J; junction bases unmatched: 11. Germline loops: CDR1 KGHSH, CDR2 LQKENI. CDR3 length: 18 amino acids. As DNA, the CDR3 is TGTGCCAGCTCACCACTGGACAGGGGGCAAATTAAGGGCACTGAAGCTTTCTTT. Amino acid sequence: CASSPLDRGQIKGTEAFF. Filled out from reference TRBV18 and TRBJ1-1, the complete variable domain reads NAGVMQNPRHLVRRRGQEARLRCSPMKGHSHVYWYRQLPEEGLKFMVYLQKENIIDESGMPKERFSAEFPKEGPSILRIQQVVRGDSAAYFCASSPLDRGQIKGTEAFFGQGTRLTVV.

The chain employs TRBV5-5 and TRBJ2-1; 12 bases align to TRBD1. V shed 3 bases and J 10 bases; nucleotides not matched to a gene: 5. The germline gives CDR1 SGHKS, CDR2 YYEKEE (reference sequence). CDR3 length: 14 residues. The CDR3 DNA follows: TGTGCCAGCAGCTGGGACAGGGGGCTAGGGGAGCAGTTCTTC. This encodes CASSWDRGLGEQFF.

CDR3 sequence reads: CASSLGQGRNEQYF. In DNA form, the CDR3 reads TGTGCCAGCAGCTTAGGACAGGGAAGAAACGAGCAGTACTTC. The chain links TRBV7-8 to TRBJ2-7, with TRBD1 matching 7 bases. V was pared by 1 base and J by 5 bases, with 5 bases of the junction left unmatched. Germline V gene lookup returns CDR1 SGHVS and CDR2 FQNEAQ. This CDR3 is built from 14 residues.

The chain combines TRBV5-1 with TRBJ2-3; 10 bases match TRBD1. The CDR3 length is 14 residues. Germline trimming cut 3 bases from V and 6 bases from J; bases unmatched to any gene: 4. Germline-derived CDR1 and CDR2 are SGHRS and YFSETQ. The CDR3 here is CASSWGTGDDTQYF. The CDR3 DNA sequence: TGCGCCAGCAGCTGGGGGACAGGGGATGATACGCAGTATTTT. The full variable domain, with the rest looked up from reference TRBV5-1 and TRBJ2-3, is KAGVTQTPRYLIKTRGQQVTLSCSPISGHRSVSWYQQTPGQGLQFLFEYFSETQRNKGNFPGRFSGRQFSNSRSEMNVSTLELGDSALYLCASSWGTGDDTQYFGPGTRLTVL.

CDR3 sequence: CASSLGSGLADNEQFF. Written as DNA, the CDR3 is TGTGCCAGCAGCTTAGGCTCGGGACTAGCGGACAATGAGCAGTTCTTC. The gene calls are TRBV7-9 and TRBJ2-1; 11 nucleotides align to TRBD2. V was clipped by 1 base and J by 5 bases; unmatched bases: 4. The CDR3 is 16 amino acids. Germline V gene lookup returns CDR1 SEHNR and CDR2 FQNEAQ (reference sequence).

V gene TRBV6-4 combines with J gene TRBJ1-1; 10 bases are shared with TRBD1. The CDR3 is 13 amino acids. CDR1 is MRHNA, CDR2 SNTAGT, per germline. V lost 6 bases, J lost 4 bases, and 2 bases stayed unmatched. CDR3 nucleotides: TGTGCCAGCAGGGGACAGGGGAGCACTGAAGCTTTCTTT. As protein: CASRGQGSTEAFF.

V and J are TRBV5-1 and TRBJ2-7; 7 bases align to TRBD1. The CDR3 totals 15 residues. Germline loops: CDR1 SGHRS, CDR2 YFSETQ. Trimming cost V 0 bases and J 3 bases; bases outside gene matches: 6. The CDR3 sequence is CASSLAQGYGYEQYF. CDR3 coding DNA: TGCGCCAGCAGCTTGGCACAGGGGTATGGCTACGAGCAGTACTTC.

The V and J genes are TRBV20-1 and TRBJ2-5, with 7 nucleotides matching TRBD2. The CDR3 extends over 10 amino acids. V shed 4 bases, J shed 9 bases, and the junction held 2 bases outside the gene matches. Germline V gene lookup returns CDR1 DFQATT and CDR2 SNEGSKA (reference sequence). The CDR3 DNA reads as TGCAGTGCTACGGGGGGACCCCAGTACTTC. Translated, it gives CSATGGPQYF.

The V and J genes are TRBV5-6 and TRBJ2-6; a possible D gene is TRBD2 (5 bases). Germline CDR1 and CDR2: SGHDT and YYEEEE. The CDR3 runs to 17 residues. Trimming shortened V by 0 bases and J by 1 base, and 11 bases separated the two germline ends. CDR3 DNA: TGTGCCAGCAGCTTGGGAGTTAGCGATTCTGGGGCCAACGTCCTGACTTTC. Translating it yields CASSLGVSDSGANVLTF.

The chain combines TRBV18 with TRBJ2-3; 9 positions agree with TRBD2. Per the germline V gene, CDR1 is KGHSH and CDR2 is LQKENI. The CDR3 length is 17 residues. Trimming removed 3 bases from V and 2 bases from J; junction bases left unmatched: 9. In nucleotides, the CDR3 is TGTGCCAGCTCACCTGTTTTGCTAGCGGGGTCCACAGATACGCAGTATTTT. Translation: CASSPVLLAGSTDTQYF.

The chain has TRBV6-4 and TRBJ1-5, with a tentative D call TRBD1 (5 bases). The CDR3 consists of 19 residues. Looked up from germline, CDR1 is MRHNA and CDR2 is SNTAGT. Trimming removed 3 bases at V and 3 bases at J, with 24 bases between. CDR3 in amino acids: CASSEFEPGTGRFNQPQHF. In nucleotides, the CDR3 is TGTGCCAGCAGTGAATTCGAACCCGGGACGGGGAGGTTCAATCAGCCCCAGCATTTT.